This entry is about one T cell receptor beta chain. The data belong to a study of blood T cell repertoires in COVID-19. Under the authors' procedure: Nucleated cell number was recorded as an estimate derived from reference gene primer amplification. Method: immunoSEQ multiplex PCR; TCRdb's copy keeps in-frame clones and lacks some. That table furnishes V, J and clone size, whereas the DNA furnished D and trimming. The repertoire has about 190,000 clones, 80% to 90% of them found once; the top ten carry 4.5% to 6%. Germline V gene sequence: CDR1 SNHLY, CDR2 FYNNEI. Trimming at V came to 10 bases and at J to 9 bases, leaving 10 bases not matched to a gene. This CDR3 region has 14 residues.

This TCR came from a woman between 70 and 85 years old with active or convalescent COVID-19. The specimen sequenced was peripheral blood. The chain carries TRBV2 and TRBJ1-6; 9 nucleotides line up with TRBD1. The CDR3 spells CATKTGTGSSPLHF. The CDR3 DNA follows: TGTGCCACAAAAACCGGGACAGGGAGTTCACCCCTCCACTTT. The whole variable domain, filled in from reference TRBV2 and TRBJ1-6, reads EPEVTQTPSHQVTQMGQEVILRCVPISNHLYFYWYRQILGQKVEFLVSFYNNEISEKSEIFDDQFSVERPDGSNFTLKIRSTKLEDSAMYFCATKTGTGSSPLHFGNGTRLTVT.